These T cell receptor beta chains were read from a single sample in a study of cytomegalovirus exposure and HLA in healthy donors. Sequencing used immunoSEQ multiplex PCR; TCRdb keeps in-frame clones, though not all of them. This sample has tens of thousands of clones, with around nine tenths found just once. Sequencing was carried out using PBMCs. These receptors were obtained from a woman younger than 35 in good health and CMV-seronegative. Both conserved end residues are part of each CDR3. A D gene is named only where the DNA matches it firmly. The size field is filled for only some rows; it gives once, few, many or a size class.

v_call	j_call	d_call	clone_size	cdr3_nt	cdr3_aa
TRBV19	TRBJ1-1	TRBD1	NA	TGTGCCAGTAATCAGGACAGGGGTAATGAAGCTTTCTTT	CASNQDRGNEAFF
TRBV6-5	TRBJ1-4	TRBD1	NA	TGTGCCAGCAGTTACCTTACGGGACAGGGGATTGAAAAACTGTTTTTT	CASSYLTGQGIEKLFF
TRBV9	TRBJ2-1	TRBD1	NA	TGTGCCAGCAGCGTAGACGGGACAGTCTACAATGAGCAGTTCTTC	CASSVDGTVYNEQFF
TRBV7-2	TRBJ2-1	NA	NA	TGTGCCAGCAGCTCGACAGGTAATTGGAATGAGCAGTTCTTC	CASSSTGNWNEQFF
TRBV28	TRBJ2-5	TRBD2	few	TGTGCCAGCAGTTTATTACGGGAGGGCCGTCGTTTCGGAGAGACCCAGTACTTC	CASSLLREGRRFGETQYF
TRBV6-6	TRBJ1-5	NA	NA	TGTGCCAGCAGTTTAGGGCCAGGGAATCAGCCCCAGCATTTT	CASSLGPGNQPQHF
TRBV7-9	TRBJ1-1	NA	NA	TGTGCCAGCAGCTGGACAGAGAACACTGAAGCTTTCTTT	CASSWTENTEAFF
TRBV27	TRBJ1-1	NA	NA	TGTGCCAGCAGTTTACAGGGGTACAGTGAAGCTTTCTTT	CASSLQGYSEAFF
TRBV19	TRBJ2-1	NA	NA	TGTGCCAGTAGGGCAAGGGGCGCTTTTGAGGAGCAGTTCTTC	CASRARGAFEEQFF
TRBV5-1	TRBJ2-2	TRBD2	NA	TGCGCCAGCACCTCCCTCTCGGGGGGGGGCGCCGGGGAGCTGTTTTTT	CASTSLSGGGAGELFF
TRBV5-1	TRBJ1-2	NA	NA	TGCGCCAGCAGCCCGGACACGGTCCCGGTTCGCTACACCTTC	CASSPDTVPVRYTF
TRBV7-8	TRBJ2-7	TRBD2	NA	TGTGCCAGCAGCTTCTCTAGCGGGGGGATCTCCTACGAGCAGTACTTC	CASSFSSGGISYEQYF
TRBV29-1	TRBJ1-1	TRBD1	NA	TGCAGCGTTGGTGGAAGGGTAACGGACAGGGGGACTGAAGCTTTCTTT	CSVGGRVTDRGTEAFF
TRBV4-3	TRBJ1-1	NA	NA	TGCGCCAGCAGAGATTCAGAAGGGGGGAACACTGAAGCTTTCTTT	CASRDSEGGNTEAFF
TRBV4-3	TRBJ1-2	NA	NA	TGCGCCAGCAGCCAAGATAGTTCAGGGGTGCAATGGTCCTATGGCTACACCTTC	CASSQDSSGVQWSYGYTF
TRBV18	TRBJ1-5	TRBD1	NA	TGTGCCAGCTCACCTAGAGGACAGGTCAATCAGCCCCAGCATTTT	CASSPRGQVNQPQHF
TRBV5-5	TRBJ2-5	TRBD2	NA	TGTGCCAGCAGCCAGGGACTAGCGGGTTACCAAGAGACCCAGTACTTC	CASSQGLAGYQETQYF
TRBV9	TRBJ2-1	TRBD2	NA	TGTGCCAGCAGCGTCAGCGGGAGCTCCTACAATGAGCAGTTCTTC	CASSVSGSSYNEQFF
TRBV5-8	TRBJ1-1	NA	few	TGTGCCAGCAGTAAAGGGGGCACTGAAGCTTTCTTT	CASSKGGTEAFF
TRBV4-3	TRBJ2-7	NA	NA	TGCGCCAGCAGCCAAGATGTGGAGGGCTACGAGCAGTACTTC	CASSQDVEGYEQYF
TRBV4-1	TRBJ1-3	NA	NA	TGCGCCAGCAGCCGCGGACAGTGGGGCTCTGGAAACACCATATATTTT	CASSRGQWGSGNTIYF
TRBV19	TRBJ1-5	NA	NA	TGTGCCAGTAGTATAGTGTTGGGGGGGATACATAGCAATCAGCCCCAGCATTTT	CASSIVLGGIHSNQPQHF
TRBV9	TRBJ2-6	NA	NA	TGTGCCAGCAGCGCCGATCTACAGGGTTCTGGGGCCAACGTCCTGACTTTC	CASSADLQGSGANVLTF
TRBV7-9	TRBJ2-1	NA	once	TGTGCCAGCAGCCCCGGTGGAGGTGACAATGAGCAGTTCTTC	CASSPGGGDNEQFF
TRBV7-2	TRBJ2-5	TRBD2	NA	TGTGCCAGCAGCTTTTCCCTGTTGGACGGGGGGGCGGAGACCCAGTACTTC	CASSFSLLDGGAETQYF